Presented here are 15 T cell receptor beta chains from one specimen sequenced in a study of blood T cell repertoires in COVID-19. Sequencing was performed with immunoSEQ multiplex PCR; in TCRdb, only in-frame clones are kept and a portion is missing. The repertoire has 95,000 to 110,000 clones, roughly nine tenths of them found once; the top ten carry approximately 17%. Sample: peripheral blood. The receptors were sampled from a woman aged 80 or over in a cohort sampled during active COVID-19.

The V and J genes are TRBV3-1 (or the pseudogene TRBV3-2) and TRBJ2-5, with D unclear. CDR1 and CDR2 (germline): LGHDT, YNNKEL (reference sequence). CDR3 length equals 15 residues. V lost 7 bases to trimming and J lost 5 bases, with 20 bases between them. CDR3 amino acids: CASTPPGPSIETQYF. The CDR3 DNA reads TGTGCCAGCACCCCCCCCGGTCCAAGTATCGAGACCCAGTACTTC.

This clone was recorded only once. The chain has TRBV10-1 and TRBJ2-3, with 12 bases fitting TRBD2. V shed 6 bases, J shed 2 bases, and the junction held 6 bases outside the gene matches. The germline CDR1 and CDR2 sequences are WNHNN and SYGVQD (reference sequence). The CDR3 totals 16 residues. The chain's CDR3 is CASSVLAGGSTDTQYF. In DNA form, the CDR3 reads TGCGCCAGCAGCGTACTAGCGGGAGGCTCCACAGATACGCAGTATTTT.

Points on this clone: Different DNA sequences within this sample yield the same CDR3. The V call is TRBV29-1, the J call TRBJ1-1; D gene ambiguous. Trimming took 4 bases from V and 3 from J, leaving 6 bases between them. Looked up from germline, CDR1 is SQVTM and CDR2 is ANQGSEA. This CDR3 comprises 11 residues. In DNA form, the CDR3 reads TGCAGCGTTGGCGGCGACACTGAAGCTTTCTTT. As protein: CSVGGDTEAFF.

The sample holds one count of this clone. The V call is TRBV21-1, the J call TRBJ2-3; TRBD1, as called in the table, went unchecked against the DNA. TRBV21-1 is a recognized pseudogene. The CDR3 runs to 17 residues. The CDR3 DNA reads TGTGCCAGCAGCAACATGGGACAGGGGAAGTGTTCAGATACGCAGTATTTT. It specifies CASSNMGQGKCSDTQYF.

This chain connects TRBV30 to TRBJ2-5; 12 bases match TRBD1. Unmatched junction bases numbered 20, after V lost 2 bases and J lost 7 bases. From germline, CDR1 is GTSNPN and CDR2 SVGIG (reference sequence). The CDR3 spans 19 residues. CDR3 loop: CAWSPQGDRGRFRARTQYF. CDR3 coding DNA: TGTGCCTGGAGTCCGCAGGGGGACAGGGGGCGCTTTCGGGCTCGGACCCAGTACTTC.

This chain uses TRBV9 with TRBJ2-2, with 8 nucleotides matching TRBD2. The J segment lost 5 bases and the V segment lost 4 bases, leaving 4 bases of the junction unmatched. Germline CDR1 is SGDLS and CDR2 is YYNGEE. This CDR3 spans 14 amino acids. CDR3 amino acids: CASSTRLATGELFF. DNA of the CDR3: TGTGCCAGCAGCACCCGACTAGCGACCGGGGAGCTGTTTTTT. The whole variable domain, filled in from reference TRBV9 and TRBJ2-2, reads DSGVTQTPKHLITATGQRVTLRCSPRSGDLSVYWYQQSLDQGLQFLIQYYNGEERAKGNILERFSAQQFPDLHSELNLSSLELGDSALYFCASSTRLATGELFFGEGSRLTVL.

The rearrangement links TRBV28 to TRBJ1-5; TRBD1 agrees at 8 bases. This CDR3 is built from 15 residues. Germline CDR1 reads MDHEN; CDR2 reads SYDVKM. V trimming: 2 bases; J trimming: 9 bases; junction bases outside the gene matches: 9. CDR3 coding DNA: TGTGCCAGCAGTTTACAGGGGGCCGGTAGTTGGCCCCAGCATTTT. Translated, it gives CASSLQGAGSWPQHF.

V is TRBV3-1 (or the pseudogene TRBV3-2) and J is TRBJ1-3; tentative D call: TRBD1 (6 bases). Germline loops: CDR1 LGHDT, CDR2 YNNKEL (reference sequence). The V end was cut by 4 bases, the J end by 0 bases, with 10 bases between. This CDR3 has 15 residues. The chain's CDR3 is CASSPTGTSGNTIYF. As DNA, the CDR3 is TGTGCCAGCAGCCCCACAGGGACCTCTGGAAACACCATATATTTT.

This sequence joins TRBV5-1 and TRBJ2-5; tentatively, D is TRBD2 (6 bases). Germline V CDR1 and CDR2: SGHRS, YFSETQ. The V end lost 0 bases, the J end lost 4 bases, and 13 bases lay between the germline ends. The CDR3 length is 15 residues. As DNA, the CDR3 is TGCGCCAGCAGCTTGGTCGCGGGAAAGAGAGAGACCCAGTACTTC. Its translation is CASSLVAGKRETQYF.

The chain has TRBV19 and TRBJ1-5, with a tentative D call TRBD1 (6 bases). Per the germline V gene, CDR1 is LNHDA and CDR2 is SQIVND (reference sequence). V shed 5 bases and J shed 3 bases, with 11 bases lying between them. The CDR3 has 14 amino acids. In DNA, the CDR3 is TGTGCCAGTAGTGCGCAGGGGAACAATCAGCCCCAGCATTTT. As protein: CASSAQGNNQPQHF.

The chain uses TRBV28 and TRBJ2-1, with D possibly TRBD2 on 6 matching bases. Germline V gene sequence: CDR1 MDHEN, CDR2 SYDVKM. The CDR3 consists of 12 residues. V dropped 8 bases and J dropped 7 bases, with 12 bases sitting between them. CDR3 residues: CASGGKGNEQFF. CDR3 DNA: TGTGCCAGCGGGGGGAAAGGAAATGAGCAGTTCTTC.

This rearrangement joins TRBV10-3 to TRBJ2-3; 9 bases line up with TRBD2. The CDR3 has 16 amino acids. The J segment lost 2 bases and the V segment lost 3 bases, leaving 6 bases of the junction unmatched. Germline lookup yields CDR1 ENHRY and CDR2 SYGVKD. CDR3 coding DNA: TGTGCCATCAGTGAATCCAGCGGGGGGCTCACAGATACGCAGTATTTT. Its protein product is CAISESSGGLTDTQYF.

This sequence joins TRBV7-9 and TRBJ2-1; perhaps TRBD1 as D (6 bases). The CDR3 is made up of 15 amino acids. Germline V CDR1 and CDR2: SEHNR, FQNEAQ (reference sequence). Trimming cost V 1 base and J 4 bases, with 11 bases left between them. This chain's CDR3 is CASSLGQGLYNEQFF. In DNA form, the CDR3 reads TGTGCCAGCAGCTTAGGTCAGGGGTTATACAATGAGCAGTTCTTC.

A single count supports this clone. The V and J genes are TRBV3-1 (or the pseudogene TRBV3-2) and TRBJ2-7; TRBD2 is a possible D gene (6 bases). CDR1 LGHDT and CDR2 YNNKEL come from the germline V gene (reference sequence). The CDR3 has 14 amino acids. The germline V and J ends were trimmed by 4 bases and 1 base, with 11 bases remaining between them. The CDR3: CASSPGLTSYEQYF. The CDR3 nucleotides read TGTGCCAGCAGCCCCGGACTAACATCCTACGAGCAGTACTTC.

The count of this clone is one. V gene TRBV28 combines with J gene TRBJ1-3; 7 bases agree with TRBD1. V lost 1 base to trimming and J lost 0 bases; unmatched junction nucleotides: 6. The length of the CDR3 is 17 residues. The germline V gene encodes CDR1 MDHEN and CDR2 SYDVKM. CDR3 region: CASSLYPGQSSGNTIYF. In DNA form, the CDR3 reads TGTGCCAGCAGTTTATACCCGGGACAGAGCTCTGGAAACACCATATATTTT.